What follows are 21 T cell receptor beta chains derived from one specimen sequenced in a study of cytomegalovirus exposure and HLA in healthy donors. Use of 60 Vbeta and 13 Jbeta primers characterized the PCR. Assay: immunoSEQ multiplex PCR; the TCRdb copy retains only in-frame clones and omits some. The sample lists around 140,000 clones, more than 75% seen once, with about 8.1% in the top ten. The source material was PBMCs. All receptors derive from a woman aged 50 to 60 in good health and CMV-seropositive.

This clone was counted only a few times. The CDR3 sequence is CSVELGAGEKLFF. CDR3 DNA sequence: TGCAGCGTTGAATTAGGGGCGGGGGAAAAACTGTTTTTT. This rearrangement joins TRBV29-1 to TRBJ1-4; maybe TRBD1 (5 bases). Germline values: CDR1 SQVTM, CDR2 ANQGSEA. The V gene lost 2 bases and the J gene lost 8 bases, with 12 bases spanning the gap. This CDR3 spans 13 amino acids.

The chain uses TRBV5-6 and TRBJ1-6; D unresolved. Trimming removed 2 bases at V and 4 bases at J, with 10 bases between. CDR1 and CDR2 from the germline V gene are SGHDT and YYEEEE. The CDR3 extends over 15 amino acids. CDR3 region: CASSFGNQYNSPLHF. DNA for the CDR3: TGTGCCAGCAGCTTCGGGAATCAGTATAATTCACCCCTCCACTTT.

The chain is built from TRBV29-1 and TRBJ2-7; the match to TRBD1 covers 8 bases. This CDR3 is 14 amino acids long. The trim removed 6 bases at V and 6 bases at J, leaving 13 bases unmatched. Germline V gives CDR1 SQVTM, CDR2 ANQGSEA. The CDR3 here is CSVAQTGVRGEQYF. The DNA of the CDR3 is TGCAGCGTCGCCCAGACAGGGGTTCGGGGCGAGCAGTACTTC.

The chain uses TRBV5-1 and TRBJ1-4, with 9 positions matching TRBD1. The germline V gene encodes CDR1 SGHRS and CDR2 YFSETQ. V was pared by 1 base and J by 6 bases, with 4 bases of the junction left unmatched. CDR3 length: 15 amino acids. The CDR3 region is CASSLNTGGHEKLFF. Here the CDR3 DNA reads TGCGCCAGCAGCTTGAATACAGGGGGCCATGAAAAACTGTTTTTT.

V and J are TRBV7-9 and TRBJ1-1; 8 bases map to TRBD1. Germline CDR1 reads SEHNR; CDR2 reads FQNEAQ (reference sequence). The CDR3 length is 15 residues. V trimming: 3 bases; J trimming: 1 base; junction bases outside the gene matches: 4. The CDR3 DNA follows: TGTGCCAGCAGCTTGGGGACAGGCGGGAACACTGAAGCTTTCTTT. Translated: CASSLGTGGNTEAFF.

This chain links TRBV18 with TRBJ2-5; D unclear. Germline CDR1 is KGHSH and CDR2 is LQKENI. CDR3 size: 12 residues. V gave up 1 base and J gave up 5 bases, with 5 bases separating them. The CDR3 protein is CASSPRAETQYF. The CDR3 DNA is TGTGCCAGCTCACCACGAGCTGAGACCCAGTACTTC.

The chain carries TRBV7-8 and TRBJ1-5; 7 bases map to TRBD1. Germline V gene sequence: CDR1 SGHVS, CDR2 FQNEAQ. This CDR3 is 18 amino acids long. The trim removed 1 base at V and 0 bases at J, leaving 9 bases unmatched. Here the CDR3 reads CASSLGEGALYSNQPQHF. The CDR3, as DNA: TGTGCCAGCAGCTTAGGAGAGGGGGCCCTATATAGCAATCAGCCCCAGCATTTT.

This rearrangement joins TRBV7-9 to TRBJ2-7, with D maybe TRBD2 (6 bases). V was shortened by 2 bases and J by 2 bases, with 10 bases between the two germline ends. Germline V gives CDR1 SEHNR, CDR2 FQNEAQ (reference sequence). This CDR3 contains 14 residues. Here the CDR3 reads CASSLSGGTYEQYF. The CDR3, as DNA: TGTGCCAGCAGCTTATCTGGGGGGACCTACGAGCAGTACTTC.

In regard to this clone: Other nucleotide sequences from this sample produce the same CDR3. Here the CDR3 DNA reads TGTGCCAGCAGTGAAGCGGGGGGGTTGGGAGAGACCCAGTACTTC. It encodes CASSEAGGLGETQYF. The rearrangement links TRBV2 to TRBJ2-5, with TRBD2 matching over 7 bases. CDR3 length equals 15 residues. The germline V gene encodes CDR1 SNHLY and CDR2 FYNNEI. Unmatched junction bases numbered 5, after V lost 0 bases and J lost 4 bases.

This clone was picked up a small number of times. This chain joins TRBV29-1 and TRBJ2-1; 11 nucleotides match TRBD2. The V gene end was trimmed by 7 bases and the J gene end by 5 bases; junction bases not matched to a gene: 7. Germline V gene data show CDR1 as SQVTM and CDR2 as ANQGSEA. CDR3 length: 14 residues. CDR3 amino acids: CSAVTSGDHNEQFF. CDR3 nucleotide sequence: TGCAGCGCCGTGACTAGCGGGGACCACAATGAGCAGTTCTTC.

CDR3 residues: CASSLARTTGGYGYTF. The CDR3 nucleotides read TGTGCCAGCAGCTTAGCCCGAACGACAGGGGGCTATGGCTACACCTTC. The chain employs TRBV7-8 and TRBJ1-2, with 9 bases identical to TRBD1. The length of the CDR3 is 16 residues. V shed 0 bases and J 4 bases; nucleotides not matched to a gene: 6. CDR1 and CDR2 from the germline V gene are SGHVS and FQNEAQ.

This rearrangement joins TRBV5-4 to TRBJ2-5, with a weak D call TRBD1 (5 bases). The germline V and J ends were trimmed by 4 bases and 1 base, with 17 bases remaining between them. Germline CDR1 is SGHNT and CDR2 is YYREEE (reference sequence). CDR3 length: 16 residues. The CDR3 DNA follows: TGTGCCAGCAGCCCGGACAAACTAAGGGCCCAAGAGACCCAGTACTTC. Translation: CASSPDKLRAQETQYF.

V and J are TRBV28 and TRBJ2-1; 11 nucleotides line up with TRBD2. The CDR3 covers 19 residues. The junction had 12 bases not matched to a gene; V was cut back by 5 bases and J by 0 bases. The germline V gene encodes CDR1 MDHEN and CDR2 SYDVKM. CDR3 nucleotides: TGTGCCAGCAGTCTTCCGGGACTAGCGGTTCCGAGCTCCTACAATGAGCAGTTCTTC. Translating it yields CASSLPGLAVPSSYNEQFF.

This chain links TRBV30 with TRBJ1-5; D possibly corresponds to TRBD1 (5 bases). The V gene lost 5 bases and the J gene lost 2 bases, with 10 bases spanning the gap. CDR1 is GTSNPN, CDR2 SVGIG, per germline (reference sequence). This CDR3 is 13 amino acids long. The CDR3 here is CAWGREGNQPQHF. CDR3 DNA: TGTGCCTGGGGCAGGGAAGGCAATCAGCCCCAGCATTTT.

On this clone: Other nucleotide sequences from this sample produce the same CDR3. The J gene is TRBJ1-1, the V gene TRBV6-1; no reliable D call. V gave up 0 bases and J gave up 7 bases, with 3 bases separating them. The germline gives CDR1 MNHNS, CDR2 SASEGT. The CDR3 loop spans 11 amino acids. In DNA, the CDR3 is TGTGCCAGCAGTGAAGCCCGTGAAGCTTTCTTT. This translates into CASSEAREAFF.

The V call is TRBV6-5, the J call TRBJ2-7; D not certain. V lost 0 bases to trimming and J lost 2 bases, with 5 bases between them. CDR1 is MNHEY and CDR2 is SVGAGI in the germline V gene. The CDR3 runs to 13 residues. CDR3 loop: CASSYSIAYEQYF. The CDR3 region has the DNA TGTGCCAGCAGTTACTCGATAGCCTACGAGCAGTACTTC.

The genes are TRBV28 and TRBJ1-2; 10 bases line up with TRBD1. Germline trimming cut 7 bases from V and 0 bases from J; bases unmatched to any gene: 14. Germline values: CDR1 MDHEN, CDR2 SYDVKM. The CDR3 has 18 amino acids. CDR3 nucleotides: TGTGCCAGCATGCACGCATTCGGGACAGGGGATTCTAACTATGGCTACACCTTC. Amino acid sequence: CASMHAFGTGDSNYGYTF.

The chain couples TRBV12-5 to TRBJ2-5, with D unclear. This CDR3 contains 13 residues. Germline V gene sequence: CDR1 LGHNT, CDR2 FRNRAP. V lost 4 bases to trimming and J lost 2 bases, with 8 bases between them. As DNA, the CDR3 is TGTGCTAGTGGTTCCCTCGGTCAAGAGACCCAGTACTTC. It encodes CASGSLGQETQYF.

The chain combines TRBV19 with TRBJ1-4; 8 bases agree with TRBD1. Germline lookup yields CDR1 LNHDA and CDR2 SQIVND (reference sequence). The CDR3 is made up of 15 amino acids. J gave up 7 bases and V 5 bases, and 9 bases lay outside the gene matches. CDR3 DNA: TGTGCCAGTAGTCCCGGACAGGGATGGGCTGAAAAACTGTTTTTT. It yields the protein CASSPGQGWAEKLFF.

The genes are TRBV18 and TRBJ2-1, with a weak D call TRBD1 (5 bases). Germline CDR1 is KGHSH and CDR2 is LQKENI. The CDR3 length is 14 residues. The V end was cut by 0 bases, the J end by 6 bases, with 9 bases between. The chain's CDR3 is CASSPPSRVNEQFF. The DNA for the CDR3 is TGTGCCAGCTCACCACCGTCCAGGGTCAATGAGCAGTTCTTC.

Turning to this clone: At the DNA level, this CDR3 is encoded by other sequences in the same sample as well. This chain's CDR3 is CASSYSLNSDTQYF. The CDR3 DNA is TGTGCCAGCAGTTATTCCTTAAACTCGGATACGCAGTATTTT. This rearrangement joins TRBV6-5 to TRBJ2-3; D is unresolved. CDR1 is MNHEY and CDR2 is SVGAGI in the germline V gene. The CDR3 totals 14 residues. V gave up 3 bases and J gave up 6 bases, with 13 bases separating them.